A single sample gave rise to the 30 T cell receptor beta chains below, sequenced in a study of T cells after yellow fever vaccination. TCRdb re-derived calls from the 5' RACE reads in MiXCR, one entry per CDR3 protein. The table shows about 400,000 distinct CDR3 sequences, with roughly 6.1% occurring only once. The material was PBMCs, obtained 5 days after the yellow fever booster vaccination. The receptor set was obtained from a man aged 25 to 45 who received the YFV17D yellow fever vaccine.

This clonotype came up a few times. The chain has TRBV7-2 and TRBJ1-1; 10 positions match TRBD1. V was pared by 4 bases and J by 10 bases, with 9 bases of the junction left unmatched. Germline V lookup: CDR1 SGHTA, CDR2 FQGNSA. CDR3 size: 14 residues. CDR3 bases: TGTGCCAGCAGCTCCAGACAGGGGGCTGGCGGAGCTTTCTTT. This sequence encodes CASSSRQGAGGAFF. The full variable domain, with the rest looked up from reference TRBV7-2 and TRBJ1-1, is GAGVSQSPSNKVTEKGKDVELRCDPISGHTALYWYRQSLGQGLEFLIYFQGNSAPDKSGLPSDRFSAERTGGSVSTLTIQRTQQEDSAVYLCASSSRQGAGGAFFGQGTRLTVV.

This chain's CDR3 is CASSTGQGHEQYF. In nucleotides, the CDR3 is TGTGCCAGCAGTACAGGACAGGGGCACGAGCAGTACTTC. This rearrangement joins TRBV28 to TRBJ2-7; TRBD1 matches at 9 bases. The CDR3 has 13 residues. Unmatched junction bases numbered 4, after V lost 5 bases and J lost 5 bases. From germline, CDR1 is MDHEN and CDR2 SYDVKM.

There are a few counts of this clonotype. CDR3 sequence reads: CASSLGNRVTEQFF. CDR3 coding DNA: TGTGCCAGCAGCTTAGGAAACAGGGTTACTGAGCAGTTCTTC. V gene TRBV7-6 combines with J gene TRBJ2-1; the D gene is possibly TRBD1 (6 bases). CDR1 and CDR2 from the germline V gene are SGHVS and FNYEAQ. Trimming shortened V by 1 base and J by 9 bases, and 13 bases separated the two germline ends. The CDR3 sequence is 14 residues long. The full variable domain, its missing parts supplied by reference TRBV7-6 and TRBJ2-1, is GAGVSQSPRYKVTKRGQDVALRCDPISGHVSLYWYRQALGQGPEFLTYFNYEAQQDKSGLPNDRFSAERPEGSISTLTIQRTEQRDSAMYRCASSLGNRVTEQFFGPGTRLTVL.

This chain connects TRBV20-1 to TRBJ2-7, with D possibly being TRBD2 (5 bases). The germline CDR1 and CDR2 sequences are DFQATT and SNEGSKA (reference sequence). This CDR3 comprises 13 residues. V was cut by 1 base and J by 6 bases, with 13 bases left in between. The CDR3 loop reads CSARAGGRGEQYF. The DNA for the CDR3 is TGCAGTGCTAGAGCCGGAGGCCGGGGCGAGCAGTACTTC.

V gene TRBV7-8 combines with J gene TRBJ1-5, with D hard to call. Trimming stripped 5 bases from V and 2 bases from J, with 13 bases between. Germline V lookup: CDR1 SGHVS, CDR2 FQNEAQ. This CDR3 is built from 15 residues. DNA of the CDR3: TGTGCCAGCAGCCTTAGCATCCGGGGCAATCAGCCCCAGCATTTT. Amino acids: CASSLSIRGNQPQHF.

The CDR3 loop reads CATSKPGRGNVLTF. In DNA, the CDR3 is TGTGCCACCAGCAAACCGGGACGGGGGAACGTCCTGACTTTC. The chain links TRBV24-1 to TRBJ2-6; a possible D gene is TRBD2 (6 bases). CDR3 length equals 14 residues. V was shortened by 7 bases and J by 10 bases, with 16 bases between the two germline ends. In germline, CDR1 is KGHDR, CDR2 SFDVKD.

This clonotype was picked up many times. V is TRBV29-1 and J is TRBJ2-2; D possibly corresponds to TRBD1 (5 bases). The V end lost 7 bases, the J end lost 1 base, and 10 bases lay between the germline ends. This CDR3 contains 13 residues. Germline CDR1 reads SQVTM; CDR2 reads ANQGSEA. This CDR3 is CSATGQNTGELFF. The DNA for the CDR3 is TGCAGCGCTACCGGACAGAACACCGGGGAGCTGTTTTTT.

V gene TRBV9 combines with J gene TRBJ2-3; 10 bases line up with TRBD2. V lost 3 bases to trimming and J lost 5 bases; unmatched junction nucleotides: 3. Germline CDR1 reads SGDLS; CDR2 reads YYNGEE. This CDR3 is 14 amino acids long. CDR3 DNA: TGTGCCAGCAGCGGGACTAGCGGTGGAGATACGCAGTATTTT. It translates to CASSGTSGGDTQYF.

This clonotype was counted only a few times. The rearrangement links TRBV7-9 to TRBJ2-7; no definite D call. The V gene's germline CDR1 is SEHNR and CDR2 FQNEAQ (reference sequence). CDR3 size: 12 residues. Trimming took 5 bases from V and 5 from J, leaving 10 bases between them. CDR3 in amino acids: CASSPQAHEQYF. The CDR3 bases are TGTGCCAGCAGCCCCCAGGCACACGAGCAGTACTTC.

V and J are TRBV20-1 and TRBJ2-7; unclear D gene. The V gene lost 5 bases and the J gene lost 0 bases, with 17 bases spanning the gap. The CDR3 is 15 amino acids. Per the germline V gene, CDR1 is DFQATT and CDR2 is SNEGSKA (reference sequence). CDR3 in amino acids: CSAGTPYSGSYEQYF. The CDR3 DNA reads TGCAGTGCTGGAACCCCCTACTCGGGCTCCTACGAGCAGTACTTC.

The V and J genes are TRBV6-2 or TRBV6-3 and TRBJ2-5; D is perhaps TRBD2 (5 bases). This CDR3 spans 16 amino acids. The ends were cut back, 7 bases at V and 1 base at J, with 19 bases in the middle. The germline V gene encodes CDR1 MNHEY and CDR2 SVGEGT. The CDR3 nucleotides are TGTGCCAGCACCGACCCCACCGGGAACCTCCAAGAGACCCAGTACTTC. The encoded protein is CASTDPTGNLQETQYF.

The chain's CDR3 is CAIWDRGYEQYF. CDR3 nucleotide sequence: TGTGCCATCTGGGACAGGGGATACGAGCAGTACTTC. The V and J genes are TRBV3-1 and TRBJ2-7, with 10 positions matching TRBD1. Germline CDR1 LGHDT, CDR2 YNNKEL (reference sequence). This CDR3 comprises 12 residues. V shed 10 bases, J shed 4 bases, and the junction held 4 bases outside the gene matches.

This clonotype appeared a few times. CDR3 nucleotides: TGCGCCAGCAGCCGGGGGGCTAGCGGGAGAGCCGGGGAGCTGTTTTTT. Translating it yields CASSRGASGRAGELFF. The rearrangement uses TRBV4-3 and TRBJ2-2, with 10 positions matching TRBD2. The CDR3 is made up of 16 amino acids. V shed 4 bases and J 6 bases; nucleotides not matched to a gene: 8. The germline gives CDR1 LGHNA, CDR2 YSLEER.

This clonotype has a count of ten or more. The J gene is TRBJ2-5, the V gene TRBV15; D possibly corresponds to TRBD2 (5 bases). The V end lost 3 bases, the J end lost 5 bases, and 10 bases lay between the germline ends. Germline V gives CDR1 LNHNV, CDR2 YYDKDF (reference sequence). The CDR3 runs to 13 residues. Here the CDR3 DNA reads TGTGCCACCAGCAGCCGGGATGGCGAGACCCAGTACTTC. Its protein product is CATSSRDGETQYF.

The CDR3, as DNA: TGTGCCAGCAGCTTAAATTGGGGTGGCTACACCTTC. It codes for CASSLNWGGYTF. The chain carries TRBV7-9 and TRBJ1-2, with D hard to call. V dropped 2 bases and J dropped 7 bases, with 8 bases sitting between them. The CDR3 contains 12 residues. CDR1 is SEHNR and CDR2 is FQNEAQ in the germline V gene (reference sequence).

This clonotype occurred many times. The chain is built from TRBV30 and TRBJ2-5; no definite D call. The CDR3 is made up of 13 amino acids. Trimming cost V 0 bases and J 0 bases, with 5 bases left between them. CDR1 is GTSNPN and CDR2 is SVGIG in the germline V gene (reference sequence). The CDR3 DNA reads TGTGCCTGGAGTGTACAGTACCAAGAGACCCAGTACTTC. This sequence encodes CAWSVQYQETQYF. The whole variable domain, filled in from reference TRBV30 and TRBJ2-5, reads SQTIHQWPATLVQPVGSPLSLECTVEGTSNPNLYWYRQAAGRGLQLLFYSVGIGQISSEVPQNLSASRPQDRQFILSSKKLLLSDSGFYLCAWSVQYQETQYFGPGTRLLVL.

This clonotype was counted ten times or more. The chain couples TRBV12-3 or TRBV12-4 to TRBJ2-1; maybe TRBD2 (5 bases). V gave up 6 bases and J gave up 7 bases, with 10 bases separating them. The CDR3 sequence is 12 residues long. In DNA form, the CDR3 reads TGTGCCAGCAGAACAAGCGGAAATGAGCAGTTCTTC. Translating it yields CASRTSGNEQFF.

The genes are TRBV24-1 and TRBJ2-1, with 7 bases identical to TRBD1. The J segment lost 2 bases and the V segment lost 4 bases, leaving 10 bases of the junction unmatched. This CDR3 contains 17 residues. Germline assignment: CDR1 KGHDR and CDR2 SFDVKD. CDR3 coding DNA: TGTGCCACCAGTGACCCAGGTGGGACAGCGACCTACAATGAGCAGTTCTTC. The encoded protein is CATSDPGGTATYNEQFF.

This clonotype was seen a handful of times. The rearrangement links TRBV7-9 to TRBJ1-1; 8 nucleotides align to TRBD1. V dropped 5 bases and J dropped 0; count of bases not matched to a gene: 5. From germline, CDR1 is SEHNR and CDR2 FQNEAQ (reference sequence). This CDR3 region has 15 residues. The CDR3 DNA reads as TGTGCCAGCAGCCTGTGGACAGGGCTGAACACTGAAGCTTTCTTT. Its translation is CASSLWTGLNTEAFF.

This chain links TRBV7-6 with TRBJ2-3; 16 bases fit TRBD2. Trimming took 5 bases from V and 1 from J; bases not matched to a gene: 6. Germline CDR1 reads SGHVS; CDR2 reads FNYEAQ. The CDR3 sequence is 18 residues long. The CDR3 nucleotides read TGTGCCAGCAGCGGGGGACTAGCGGGAGGGATGGGCACAGATACGCAGTATTTT. Its translation: CASSGGLAGGMGTDTQYF. The full variable domain, rest sourced from reference TRBV7-6 and TRBJ2-3, is GAGVSQSPRYKVTKRGQDVALRCDPISGHVSLYWYRQALGQGPEFLTYFNYEAQQDKSGLPNDRFSAERPEGSISTLTIQRTEQRDSAMYRCASSGGLAGGMGTDTQYFGPGTRLTVL.

The chain joins TRBV5-1 to TRBJ2-2; D gene ambiguous. This CDR3 has 14 amino acids. Per the germline V gene, CDR1 is SGHRS and CDR2 is YFSETQ. V lost 0 bases and J 6 bases, leaving 9 bases between the germline ends. The CDR3 DNA reads TGCGCCAGCAGCTTGGAGGCAGGTCCCGGGGAGCTGTTTTTT. Amino acid sequence: CASSLEAGPGELFF.

V and J are TRBV5-6 and TRBJ2-7; maybe TRBD2 (5 bases). The length of the CDR3 is 12 residues. The V end was cut by 5 bases, the J end by 6 bases, with 12 bases between. CDR1 and CDR2 from the germline V gene are SGHDT and YYEEEE. The CDR3 here is CASSWERAEQYF. DNA of the CDR3: TGTGCCAGCAGTTGGGAGAGGGCCGAGCAGTACTTC.

This clonotype has at least ten counts. The chain is built from TRBV9 and TRBJ2-3; TRBD1 matches 7 bases. This CDR3 has 14 amino acids. Trimming at V came to 6 bases and at J to 2 bases, leaving 6 bases not matched to a gene. Germline loops: CDR1 SGDLS, CDR2 YYNGEE. The CDR3 reads CASNTGQHTDTQYF. DNA for the CDR3: TGTGCCAGCAACACGGGACAGCACACAGATACGCAGTATTTT. Full variable domain (rest looked up from reference TRBV9 and TRBJ2-3): DSGVTQTPKHLITATGQRVTLRCSPRSGDLSVYWYQQSLDQGLQFLIQYYNGEERAKGNILERFSAQQFPDLHSELNLSSLELGDSALYFCASNTGQHTDTQYFGPGTRLTVL.

This clonotype was observed many times. The CDR3 loop is CASSSGTELHQPQHF. The CDR3 nucleotides read TGCGCCAGCAGCTCCGGGACAGAGCTTCATCAGCCCCAGCATTTT. The chain joins TRBV5-1 to TRBJ1-5; 7 bases fit TRBD1. There are 15 residues in the CDR3. The V segment lost 3 bases and the J segment 5 bases; nucleotides outside the gene matches: 8. Germline V gene sequence: CDR1 SGHRS, CDR2 YFSETQ.

In this sample, this clonotype turned up a few times. The V call is TRBV18, the J call TRBJ1-6, with 7 positions matching TRBD1. Germline V lookup: CDR1 KGHSH, CDR2 LQKENI. With 0 bases clipped from V and 6 bases from J, the junction kept 8 bases outside the gene matches. The CDR3 is 17 residues long. This CDR3 is CASSPPKFGTANSPLHF. The CDR3 coding sequence is TGTGCCAGCTCACCACCGAAATTCGGGACAGCTAATTCACCCCTCCACTTT.

There are many counts of this clonotype. The genes are TRBV12-3 or TRBV12-4 and TRBJ1-4; TRBD1 might be the D (6 bases). CDR3 length: 14 amino acids. V lost 5 bases to trimming and J lost 7 bases, with 14 bases between them. The CDR3 bases are TGTGCCAGCAGTCTTAGACAGGATTTTGAAAAACTGTTTTTT. Protein sequence: CASSLRQDFEKLFF.

The sample holds many counts of this clonotype. The rearrangement joins TRBV7-8 to TRBJ2-1; no definite D call. The CDR3 extends over 12 amino acids. The germline gives CDR1 SGHVS, CDR2 FQNEAQ. V lost 2 bases, J lost 6 bases, and 5 bases lay in between. The CDR3 DNA reads TGTGCCAGCAGCTTACAGGCCAATGAGCAGTTCTTC. This translates into CASSLQANEQFF.

V gene TRBV5-6 combines with J gene TRBJ2-7, with TRBD1 identical over 8 bases. The V gene end was trimmed by 0 bases and the J gene end by 1 base; junction bases not matched to a gene: 9. The CDR3 is 17 residues long. Germline CDR1 reads SGHDT; CDR2 reads YYEEEE. The CDR3 DNA reads TGTGCCAGCAGCTTGGAGGCCGGGACAGGATATTCCTACGAGCAGTACTTC. Protein product: CASSLEAGTGYSYEQYF.

The table lists this clonotype with many counts. The chain couples TRBV20-1 to TRBJ2-1, with D unclear. Germline CDR1 and CDR2: DFQATT and SNEGSKA (reference sequence). The CDR3 is 15 residues long. Trimming shortened V by 1 base and J by 5 bases, and 15 bases separated the two germline ends. The CDR3 is CSARVYTRIHNEQFF. CDR3 bases: TGCAGTGCTAGAGTCTATACACGGATTCACAATGAGCAGTTCTTC.

This chain connects TRBV6-2 or TRBV6-3 to TRBJ2-5; no reliable D call. Germline V gene lookup returns CDR1 MNHEY and CDR2 SVGEGT. Trimming pared 6 bases from V and 5 bases from J, leaving 13 bases between. The CDR3 sequence is 13 residues long. The CDR3, as DNA: TGTGCCAGCAGCTCAATCCAAACGGAGACCCAGTACTTC. It translates to CASSSIQTETQYF.